This T cell receptor beta chain was sequenced during a study of regulatory T cells in long-lasting Graves disease. On the study more broadly: To qualify as persistent, Graves' disease required over 5 years of antithyroid drugs with positive TSH receptor antibodies.

This clonotype turned up a few times. The time point: persistent/refractory GD, antithyroid drugs over 5 years with positive TRAb. After RNA was extracted from PBMCs, the TCR library was made from it. Construction of the TCR beta libraries employed iRepertoire HTBI primers in conjunction with Arm-PCR of CDR3 regions. TCRdb reprocessed the multiplex PCR reads with MiXCR, giving one entry per CDR3 protein. The table shows around 450,000 distinct CDR3 sequences, with under 25% occurring only once. With 6 bases removed from V and 4 bases from J, the gap between germline ends came to 12 bases. The germline V gene encodes CDR1 MNHNS and CDR2 SASEGT. This CDR3 has 13 residues.

The receptor was isolated from a female donor with Graves disease. The chain uses TRBV6-1 and TRBJ1-2; D uncertain. This specimen was peripheral blood mononuclear cells (PBMCs), taken when the disease was refractory, from a patient treated with antithyroid drugs. CDR3 nucleotide sequence: TGTGCCAGCAGGACGACGATCGGCTATGGCTACACCTTC. Its translation: CASRTTIGYGYTF.